Listed below are T cell receptor beta chains from one sample, sequenced in a study of T cell repertoires in cytomegalovirus infection. These TCRs' antigens remain unknown. TCRdb used MiXCR to reprocess the reads, holding one entry per CDR3 protein. The data contain fewer than 900,000 distinct CDR3 sequences, almost 30% of them seen just once; the ten biggest clones take up around 12%. Sample: cultured CD8+ T cells from PBMCs, taken from culture after CMV antigen stimulation. The receptors here all came from a human donor in good health (CMV status not recorded). Some clones in this sample may be carry-over from other donors' samples. Each CDR3 is given with its conserved first and last residue. D genes are given only for firm matches. Size tells how often a clone was seen (once, few, many) or the class of an expanded clone, and some rows leave it out.

cdr3_aa cdr3_nt clone_size cdr3_length v_call d_call j_call
CASSQDRAGRGVGTQYF TGCGCCAGCAGCCAAGATCGGGCAGGGAGGGGTGTTGGTACGCAGTATTTT . 17 TRBV4-3 TRBD2 TRBJ2-3
CASSQEGQSKGETQYF TGCGCCAGCAGCCAAGAAGGCCAGTCCAAAGGGGAGACCCAGTACTTC . 16 TRBV4-3 . TRBJ2-5
CATSARDYNEQFF TGTGCCACCAGCGCCAGGGATTACAATGAGCAGTTCTTC few 13 TRBV15 . TRBJ2-1
CASSLAEKLREMNTEAFF TGTGCCAGCAGCTTAGCCGAAAAACTCAGGGAGATGAACACTGAAGCTTTCTTT few 18 TRBV7-9 . TRBJ1-1
CASSQERQEYAIYF TGTGCCAGCAGCCAGGAAAGACAGGAGTATGCCATATATTTT . 14 TRBV3-1 . TRBJ1-3
CAIRTSAYNEQFF TGTGCCATCAGGACTAGCGCCTACAATGAGCAGTTCTTC many 13 TRBV10-3 TRBD2 TRBJ2-1
CASSLLHRGISGANVLTF TGTGCCAGCAGTTTATTACACAGGGGGATTTCTGGGGCCAACGTCCTGACTTTC many 18 TRBV27 TRBD1 TRBJ2-6
CASSRTGLDEQFF TGTGCCAGCAGCCGGACAGGTTTGGATGAGCAGTTCTTC many 13 TRBV7-6 TRBD1 TRBJ2-1
CASSLGGVVSPLHF TGTGCCAGCAGTTTAGGAGGGGTGGTCTCACCCCTCCACTTT once 14 TRBV27 . TRBJ1-6
CSAIDGRNTEAFF TGCAGCGCAATTGATGGTAGGAACACTGAAGCTTTCTTT . 13 TRBV29-1 . TRBJ1-1
CASTPTSNQPQHF TGTGCCAGCACCCCTACTAGCAATCAGCCCCAGCATTTT few 13 TRBV9 . TRBJ1-5
CASSLRGGVSKNEQFF TGTGCCAGCAGCTTACGCGGGGGGGTATCTAAGAATGAGCAGTTCTTC few 16 TRBV7-6 TRBD2 TRBJ2-1
CASSITGERDPDTQYF TGTGCCAGCAGCATAACAGGGGAGCGCGATCCAGATACGCAGTATTTT many 16 TRBV7-9 TRBD1 TRBJ2-3
CASSLRHMYQETQYF TGTGCCAGCAGTTTACGACACATGTACCAAGAGACCCAGTACTTC . 15 TRBV27 . TRBJ2-5
CASSARGASPYNEQFF TGTGCCAGCAGCGCCCGGGGGGCTTCGCCCTACAATGAGCAGTTCTTC many 16 TRBV7-2 . TRBJ2-1